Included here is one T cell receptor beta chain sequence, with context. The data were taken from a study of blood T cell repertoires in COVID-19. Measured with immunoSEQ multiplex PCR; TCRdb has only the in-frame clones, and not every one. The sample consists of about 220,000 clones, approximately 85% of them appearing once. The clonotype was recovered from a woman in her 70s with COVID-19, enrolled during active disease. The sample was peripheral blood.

CDR3 region: CASSVDDRREAFF. The DNA for the CDR3 is TGTGCCAGCAGCGTAGACGACAGGCGTGAAGCTTTCTTT. The chain links TRBV9 to TRBJ1-1; a weak D match, TRBD1 (6 bases). Per germline, CDR1 SGDLS and CDR2 YYNGEE. CDR3 length equals 13 residues. V dropped 0 bases and J dropped 7 bases, with 10 bases sitting between them.